This T cell receptor (beta chain) comes out of a study of OX40 agonist ivuxolimab in advanced cancers. Using immunoSEQ multiplex PCR, the repertoire was profiled, and TCRdb retains in-frame clones only, with some absent. This table has around 38,000 clones, about 80% appearing once. This clone was detected only a few times. CDR3 size: 15 residues. Germline CDR1 and CDR2: SGHNT and YYREEE (reference sequence). V lost 5 bases and J lost 3; bases outside the gene matches: 4. The chain combines TRBV5-4 with TRBJ2-2, with 10 bases identical to TRBD2. This clonotype originated in an adult with an advanced solid tumor such as melanoma, head and neck, liver or kidney cancer. The sequencing here drew on CD4+ or CD8+ T cells sorted from blood, taken in a trial of the OX40 agonist ivuxolimab. The CDR3 DNA follows: TGTGCCAGCAGGGATAGCGGGAGGTACACCGGGGAGCTGTTTTTT. Protein sequence: CASRDSGRYTGELFF.